This TCR beta chain was sequenced in a study of T cells after yellow fever vaccination. The study, taken as a whole, reports: Only a minor proportion of clonotypes was detected across both CD4 and CD8 compartments. Peaking on day 5 versus 15, the secondary response was faster but weaker.

Trimming shortened V by 6 bases and J by 7 bases, and 19 bases separated the two germline ends. The CDR3 totals 16 residues. In regard to this clonotype: Its cognate antigen is unknown.

Conversion of TCR transcripts into cDNA relied on 5'RACE template switching, which added a universal primer site and UMIs. TCRdb analysed the 5' RACE reads with MiXCR anew, one entry per CDR3 protein. The profile shows 400,000 to 650,000 distinct CDR3 sequences, about a fifth of them singletons. V is TRBV12-3 or TRBV12-4 and J is TRBJ1-6; D not resolved. This clonotype was sampled from a man aged 18 to 30 who received the YFV17D yellow fever vaccine. This material consisted of PBMCs, taken approximately 22 days after the first yellow fever vaccination. CDR3 protein: CASSHPLGGTNSPLHF. For the CDR3, the DNA is TGTGCCAGCAGCCACCCTCTCGGCGGTACGAATTCACCCCTCCACTTT.